The clone carrying this TCR beta chain was counted only a few times. Its antigen is currently unknown. This sample was included in a study of shared clonotypes between healthy human individuals. General study findings and limits: Non-shared clonotypes had lower generation probabilities than those shared by all four donors. It was the few donors that limited the genetic and exposure-history diversity represented.

CD4+ cells underwent separation, giving CD45RA+ naive and CD45RA-negative memory subsets. The V gene's germline CDR1 is DFQATT and CDR2 SNEGSKA (reference sequence). V was cut by 2 bases and J by 8 bases, with 9 bases left in between. There are 11 residues in the CDR3. Libraries were prepared by immunoSEQ multiplex PCR; TCRdb keeps only in-frame clonotypes and omits some of them. The sample carries about 2.4 million clones, over 85% recorded once. The source material was naive CD4+ T cells sorted from blood. Documented subset: CD45RA+ positively selected. V is TRBV20-1 and J is TRBJ1-1; D is uncertain. This sequence originates from a man aged 18 to 30 in good health. CDR3 DNA: TGCAGTGCTAGACTTGGGGTGGAAGCTTTCTTT. Amino acid sequence: CSARLGVEAFF.